The next 31 T cell receptor beta chains were all read from a single sample in a study of CD8+ T cells in alopecia areata. Sequencing used cDNA as its template, made by extracting RNA and reverse transcribing it. Some clones are missing from TCRdb's copy, which holds only in-frame ones; the method was immunoSEQ multiplex PCR. The sample shows about 120,000 clones, roughly two thirds of them seen only once. The sample comprised CD4+ T cells sorted from blood. The source of these receptors is a human donor in good health.

This clone appeared once. The V call is TRBV30, the J call TRBJ2-2; no definite D call. This CDR3 region has 13 residues. V lost 7 bases to trimming and J lost 1 base, with 10 bases between them. CDR1 and CDR2 from the germline V gene are GTSNPN and SVGIG (reference sequence). In DNA, the CDR3 is TGTGCCTTTACGGTCTTGAACACCGGGGAGCTGTTTTTT. Its translation is CAFTVLNTGELFF.

V is TRBV9 and J is TRBJ2-3; a weak D match, TRBD1 (6 bases). Between the trimmed V and J ends, which lost 4 bases and 4 bases, there was a span of 22 bases. CDR1 is SGDLS, CDR2 YYNGEE, per germline. There are 17 residues in the CDR3. CDR3 DNA: TGTGCCAGCAGCCCGCGTCCAGGGGAAGGGTTACCAGATACGCAGTATTTT. Translated, it gives CASSPRPGEGLPDTQYF. The whole variable domain, remainder taken from reference TRBV9 and TRBJ2-3, is DSGVTQTPKHLITATGQRVTLRCSPRSGDLSVYWYQQSLDQGLQFLIQYYNGEERAKGNILERFSAQQFPDLHSELNLSSLELGDSALYFCASSPRPGEGLPDTQYFGPGTRLTVL.

This clone has a single count. V is TRBV30 and J is TRBJ1-5, with unresolved D. V dropped 5 bases and J dropped 3 bases, with 8 bases sitting between them. Germline lookup yields CDR1 GTSNPN and CDR2 SVGIG (reference sequence). The length of the CDR3 is 12 residues. The CDR3 protein is CAWAFNNQPQHF. The CDR3 DNA reads as TGTGCCTGGGCATTCAACAATCAGCCCCAGCATTTT.

V usage is TRBV6-6 and J usage is TRBJ2-6; no reliable D call. With 7 bases removed from V and 1 base from J, the gap between germline ends came to 11 bases. This CDR3 contains 15 residues. CDR1 and CDR2 from the germline V gene are MNHNY and SVGAGI (reference sequence). The CDR3 DNA reads TGTGCCAGCAAGGCCGCAGAATCTGGGGCCAACGTCCTGACTTTC. Protein: CASKAAESGANVLTF.

A note on this clone: Other DNA sequences in this sample translate to the same CDR3. The rearrangement joins TRBV29-1 to TRBJ1-5, with 7 bases aligning to TRBD1. CDR3 size: 13 residues. With V trimmed by 4 bases and J by 2 bases, 2 bases remained unmatched. CDR1 and CDR2 (germline): SQVTM, ANQGSEA. The CDR3 is CSVVTGGNQPQHF. The CDR3 nucleotides read TGCAGCGTTGTTACAGGGGGCAATCAGCCCCAGCATTTT. The whole variable domain, filled in from reference TRBV29-1 and TRBJ1-5, reads SAVISQKPSRDICQRGTSLTIQCQVDSQVTMMFWYRQQPGQSLTLIATANQGSEATYESGFVIDKFPISRPNLTFSTLTVSNMSPEDSSIYLCSVVTGGNQPQHFGDGTRLSIL.

This clone was detected a few times. This sequence joins TRBV10-3 and TRBJ1-5; possible D gene TRBD1, 5 bases. This CDR3 contains 14 residues. The V gene lost 2 bases and the J gene lost 6 bases, with 11 bases spanning the gap. Germline CDR1 is ENHRY and CDR2 is SYGVKD. DNA for the CDR3: TGTGCCATCAGTGAGAGAGGGGCTGGTCAGCCCCAGCATTTT. Translated: CAISERGAGQPQHF.

This clone has just a few counts. This chain links TRBV30 with TRBJ1-6; no firm D call. Deletions cut 0 bases from V and 8 bases from J, with 11 bases between. CDR3 size: 14 residues. In germline, CDR1 is GTSNPN, CDR2 SVGIG (reference sequence). CDR3 region: CAWSVNPDYSPLHF. CDR3 DNA: TGTGCCTGGAGTGTGAACCCGGATTATTCACCCCTCCACTTT.

This sequence joins TRBV7-2 and TRBJ2-7; D perhaps matches TRBD1 (5 bases). Germline V gene data show CDR1 as SGHTA and CDR2 as FQGNSA. Trimming removed 1 base from V and 2 bases from J, with 9 bases in between. The CDR3 spans 14 residues. The CDR3 region is CASSLGGSTYEQYF. In DNA form, the CDR3 reads TGTGCCAGCAGCTTAGGGGGCAGCACCTACGAGCAGTACTTC.

Only a few counts were recorded for this clone. The chain combines TRBV29-1 with TRBJ1-2; D is possibly TRBD1 (5 bases). Germline V CDR1 and CDR2: SQVTM, ANQGSEA. The CDR3 is 13 amino acids. V was trimmed by 7 bases and J by 4 bases, leaving 16 bases between them. The CDR3 reads CSGGDTGGYGYTF. CDR3 DNA: TGCAGCGGTGGAGACACAGGTGGCTATGGCTACACCTTC.

Here the CDR3 reads CASSQVGGLRGYTF. The CDR3 region has the DNA TGCGCCAGCAGCCAAGTAGGTGGGCTTCGAGGCTACACCTTC. The chain employs TRBV4-1 and TRBJ1-2; no firm D call. This CDR3 contains 14 residues. V lost 1 base and J 8 bases, leaving 14 bases between the germline ends. Germline values: CDR1 MGHRA, CDR2 YSYEKL.

The V gene is TRBV4-1, the J gene TRBJ1-6, with 10 bases fitting TRBD1. The CDR3 is 16 amino acids. Germline lookup yields CDR1 MGHRA and CDR2 YSYEKL. The trim removed 1 base at V and 7 bases at J, leaving 4 bases unmatched. CDR3: CASSQAGQGSNSPLHF. As DNA, the CDR3 is TGCGCCAGCAGCCAAGCGGGACAGGGGTCCAATTCACCCCTCCACTTT.

The rearrangement uses TRBV4-1 and TRBJ1-6; D ambiguous. V shed 0 bases and J shed 0 bases, with 15 bases lying between them. The CDR3 length is 19 residues. CDR1 MGHRA and CDR2 YSYEKL come from the germline V gene. Written as DNA, the CDR3 is TGCGCCAGCAGCCAAGATCCTAACGGGGAGGGCTCCTATAATTCACCCCTCCACTTT. It codes for CASSQDPNGEGSYNSPLHF.

There are a few counts of this clone. CDR3: CASSSRGPREAFF. DNA of the CDR3: TGTGCCAGCAGTTCAAGGGGCCCCCGTGAAGCTTTCTTT. The V and J genes are TRBV6-6 and TRBJ1-1; D is perhaps TRBD1 (5 bases). The germline V gene has CDR1 MNHNY and CDR2 SVGAGI (reference sequence). CDR3 size: 13 residues. The V end was cut by 4 bases, the J end by 7 bases, with 13 bases between.

This chain joins TRBV18 and TRBJ1-2; D uncertain. Germline V gives CDR1 KGHSH, CDR2 LQKENI. This CDR3 contains 12 residues. The V and J ends lost 3 bases and 4 bases respectively, with 6 bases between them. DNA of the CDR3: TGTGCCAGCTCACCCTTAATCTATGGCTACACCTTC. Amino acid sequence: CASSPLIYGYTF.

The table lists this clone with a few counts. The chain combines TRBV29-1 with TRBJ1-4; D ambiguous. Between the trimmed V and J ends, which lost 0 bases and 8 bases, there was a span of 10 bases. Germline CDR1 SQVTM, CDR2 ANQGSEA. The CDR3 spans 13 residues. The CDR3 loop reads CSVEDRAGEKLFF. The DNA for the CDR3 is TGCAGCGTTGAAGATAGGGCAGGCGAAAAACTGTTTTTT.

In its sample, this clone was seen a few times. The V gene is TRBV30, the J gene TRBJ1-1; D may be TRBD1 (6 bases). Germline CDR1 reads GTSNPN; CDR2 reads SVGIG (reference sequence). Trimming removed 4 bases at V and 7 bases at J, with 10 bases between. This CDR3 has 11 amino acids. The CDR3: CAWTTGFEAFF. The CDR3 bases are TGTGCCTGGACTACAGGGTTTGAAGCTTTCTTT. The complete variable domain, with remaining parts taken from reference TRBV30 and TRBJ1-1, reads SQTIHQWPATLVQPVGSPLSLECTVEGTSNPNLYWYRQAAGRGLQLLFYSVGIGQISSEVPQNLSASRPQDRQFILSSKKLLLSDSGFYLCAWTTGFEAFFGQGTRLTVV.

This clone was picked up a small number of times. The genes are TRBV30 and TRBJ2-3; 7 bases are a match to TRBD2. CDR1 GTSNPN and CDR2 SVGIG come from the germline V gene (reference sequence). V shed 0 bases, J shed 4 bases, and the junction held 4 bases outside the gene matches. This CDR3 comprises 14 residues. In nucleotides, the CDR3 is TGTGCCTGGAGTGTAAGCGGGGTGCCAGATACGCAGTATTTT. Translation: CAWSVSGVPDTQYF.

V gene TRBV30 combines with J gene TRBJ2-6; D is uncertain. CDR1 is GTSNPN, CDR2 SVGIG, per germline (reference sequence). The CDR3 covers 18 residues. The V and J ends lost 0 bases and 12 bases respectively, with 27 bases between them. The CDR3 coding sequence is TGTGCCTGGAGTGTAGACGGACGGTCTTACTTCTCTGTCAGCGTCCTGACTTTC. This gives the protein CAWSVDGRSYFSVSVLTF.

The rearrangement links TRBV7-8 to TRBJ1-2; D might be TRBD1 (6 bases). The V gene's germline CDR1 is SGHVS and CDR2 FQNEAQ. This CDR3 comprises 13 residues. V lost 2 bases to trimming and J lost 8 bases, with 12 bases between them. The CDR3 region has the DNA TGTGCCAGCAGCTTACGGGGGGCACGCGGCTACACCTTC. This gives the protein CASSLRGARGYTF.

This clone has only a few counts. The chain has TRBV5-1 and TRBJ1-4; weak D call: TRBD1 (5 bases). The length of the CDR3 is 15 residues. V gave up 0 bases and J gave up 7 bases, with 13 bases separating them. Germline CDR1 is SGHRS and CDR2 is YFSETQ. The CDR3 here is CASSLAGGGGEKLFF. CDR3 sequence (DNA): TGCGCCAGCAGCTTGGCCGGGGGAGGTGGTGAAAAACTGTTTTTT. Using reference TRBV5-1 and TRBJ1-4 for the parts outside the CDR3, the full variable domain is KAGVTQTPRYLIKTRGQQVTLSCSPISGHRSVSWYQQTPGQGLQFLFEYFSETQRNKGNFPGRFSGRQFSNSRSEMNVSTLELGDSALYLCASSLAGGGGEKLFFGSGTQLSVL.

The V and J genes are TRBV7-9 and TRBJ2-3; 8 nucleotides line up with TRBD1. Germline trimming cut 1 base from V and 1 base from J; bases unmatched to any gene: 1. Looked up from germline, CDR1 is SEHNR and CDR2 is FQNEAQ (reference sequence). The CDR3 length is 15 residues. CDR3: CASSLVGQGTDTQYF. The CDR3 DNA sequence: TGTGCCAGCAGCTTAGTGGGACAGGGCACAGATACGCAGTATTTT.

The chain combines TRBV29-1 with TRBJ1-5, with no clear D. Trimming took 4 bases from V and 4 from J, leaving 11 bases between them. Looked up from germline, CDR1 is SQVTM and CDR2 is ANQGSEA. This CDR3 contains 13 residues. The CDR3 here is CSVGRNGNQPQHF. Here the CDR3 DNA reads TGCAGCGTTGGGAGGAACGGTAATCAGCCCCAGCATTTT.

The sample holds a few counts of this clone. The DNA for the CDR3 is TGCAGCGCCGGAGGACAGGGGCGTCACGAGCAGTACTTC. The encoded protein is CSAGGQGRHEQYF. This chain joins TRBV29-1 and TRBJ2-7; 9 nucleotides line up with TRBD1. V lost 7 bases and J lost 5; bases outside the gene matches: 9. There are 13 residues in the CDR3. Germline CDR1 SQVTM, CDR2 ANQGSEA.

The chain joins TRBV10-3 to TRBJ2-1, with 12 nucleotides matching TRBD1. CDR3 length: 15 residues. CDR1 is ENHRY and CDR2 is SYGVKD in the germline V gene. Germline trimming cut 0 bases from V and 6 bases from J; bases unmatched to any gene: 0. This CDR3 is CAISESGQGANEQFF. For the CDR3, the DNA is TGTGCCATCAGTGAGTCGGGACAGGGGGCCAATGAGCAGTTCTTC.

This rearrangement joins TRBV30 to TRBJ2-5; D ambiguous. CDR1 and CDR2 from the germline V gene are GTSNPN and SVGIG (reference sequence). This CDR3 has 14 residues. Trimming shortened V by 0 bases and J by 7 bases, and 15 bases separated the two germline ends. The chain's CDR3 is CAWSVPDRQRTQYF. CDR3 DNA: TGTGCCTGGAGTGTACCGGACCGCCAACGGACCCAGTACTTC. The complete variable domain, with remaining parts taken from reference TRBV30 and TRBJ2-5, reads SQTIHQWPATLVQPVGSPLSLECTVEGTSNPNLYWYRQAAGRGLQLLFYSVGIGQISSEVPQNLSASRPQDRQFILSSKKLLLSDSGFYLCAWSVPDRQRTQYFGPGTRLLVL.

The chain joins TRBV23-1 to TRBJ1-5; D gene uncertain. TRBV23-1 is an ORF for which the function is uncertain. This CDR3 has 16 amino acids. V lost 6 bases and J 5 bases, leaving 20 bases between the germline ends. The CDR3 bases are TGCGCCAGCAGCCCCTCGGTAGGGCAGTCAGATCAGCCCCAGCATTTT. This codes for CASSPSVGQSDQPQHF.

This chain connects TRBV5-6 to TRBJ1-2; weak D call: TRBD1 (5 bases). This CDR3 region has 14 residues. CDR1 is SGHDT and CDR2 is YYEEEE in the germline V gene. The V gene lost 4 bases and the J gene lost 4 bases, with 14 bases spanning the gap. The CDR3 coding sequence is TGTGCCAGCAGCGCTAGTGGGGCCGTCTATGGCTACACCTTC. Translating it yields CASSASGAVYGYTF.

This clone has only a few counts. J is TRBJ1-3 and V is TRBV21-1. TRBV21-1 is annotated as a pseudogene. The length of the CDR3 is 12 residues. This chain's CDR3 is CASSSPPGTIYF. CDR3 DNA: TGTGCCAGCAGCTCACCTCCGGGGACCATATATTTT.

V gene TRBV20-1 combines with J gene TRBJ2-7, with a tentative D call TRBD1 (5 bases). CDR1 and CDR2 (germline): DFQATT, SNEGSKA (reference sequence). V lost 5 bases and J 1 base, leaving 6 bases between the germline ends. The CDR3 totals 11 residues. CDR3 sequence (DNA): TGCAGTGCTTGGACATCCTACGAGCAGTACTTC. Its protein product is CSAWTSYEQYF.

This chain connects TRBV2 to TRBJ2-2; D gene uncertain. This CDR3 has 13 amino acids. V lost 4 bases and J 7 bases, leaving 10 bases between the germline ends. CDR1 is SNHLY and CDR2 is FYNNEI in the germline V gene. The CDR3 sequence: CASSVALRGELFF. The CDR3 nucleotides read TGTGCCAGCAGTGTGGCGCTGCGCGGGGAGCTGTTTTTT. Together with reference TRBV2 and TRBJ2-2, the CDR3 gives the full variable domain: EPEVTQTPSHQVTQMGQEVILRCVPISNHLYFYWYRQILGQKVEFLVSFYNNEISEKSEIFDDQFSVERPDGSNFTLKIRSTKLEDSAMYFCASSVALRGELFFGEGSRLTVL.

The chain is built from TRBV7-8 and TRBJ2-2, with unresolved D. Germline V gene data show CDR1 as SGHVS and CDR2 as FQNEAQ. CDR3 length equals 14 residues. The V end was cut by 6 bases, the J end by 1 base, with 9 bases between. The CDR3 reads CASRIDGNTGELFF. The CDR3 nucleotides read TGTGCCAGCAGAATAGACGGGAACACCGGGGAGCTGTTTTTT. The entire variable domain, with the rest obtained from reference TRBV7-8 and TRBJ2-2, is as follows: GAGVSQSPRYKVAKRGQDVALRCDPISGHVSLFWYQQALGQGPEFLTYFQNEAQLDKSGLPSDRFFAERPEGSVSTLKIQRTQQEDSAVYLCASRIDGNTGELFFGEGSRLTVL.